This is a list of T cell receptor beta chains from one sample in a study of T cells after yellow fever vaccination. TCRdb reprocessed the 5' RACE reads with MiXCR, giving one entry per CDR3 protein. The data show 300,000 to 350,000 distinct CDR3 sequences, 3.5% to 4.5% seen once. The input for sequencing was PBMCs, taken 15 days after the yellow fever booster vaccination. These receptors were collected from a man aged 18 to 35 who received the YFV17D yellow fever vaccine. Each CDR3 is given without its conserved first and last residue. The D gene is left open where the match is weak. For some rows the clone size is stated as once, few or many, or as a class when expanded; others skip it.

j_call clone_size d_call v_call cdr3_aa
TRBJ1-2 many NA TRBV7-2 ASSLEGPGASNYGYT
TRBJ1-5 few NA TRBV4-1 ASSLQVAPNQPQH
TRBJ1-1 few NA TRBV29-1 SVEEGRRGTEAF
TRBJ2-5 many NA TRBV7-2 ASSFTVETQY
TRBJ2-5 NA TRBD2 TRBV7-2 ASSLRLAGGLETQY
TRBJ2-5 few NA TRBV29-1 SVGVGAETQY
TRBJ2-4 NA NA TRBV3-1 ASSLTGTFNIQY
TRBJ2-1 many NA TRBV12-3/TRBV12-4 ASSFGLSNEQF
TRBJ2-5 few TRBD1 TRBV25-1 ASSKPGQGAGETQY
TRBJ1-6 many NA TRBV20-1 SALLLGRLNSPLH
TRBJ1-5 many NA TRBV7-8 ASSSDSYQPQH
TRBJ1-1 few NA TRBV5-1 ASSWGGRTEAF
TRBJ2-7 many NA TRBV3-1 ASSHYGGTDEKVKY
TRBJ2-2 few NA TRBV20-1 SAPDSLSTGELF
TRBJ2-2 many NA TRBV7-2 ASSLGGNTGELF
TRBJ2-7 many NA TRBV7-2 ASSFGTLFNEQY
TRBJ1-1 NA NA TRBV10-3 AISDPDRMNTEAF
TRBJ2-3 many NA TRBV7-9 ASSSSGDTQY
TRBJ2-1 NA NA TRBV6-1 ASSSSDRRGEQF
TRBJ2-1 few NA TRBV7-9 ASSTTKNEQF
TRBJ1-2 many TRBD1 TRBV5-1 ASSQVTGDYGYT
TRBJ2-1 NA NA TRBV20-1 SVNGGDILQYEQF
TRBJ2-7 few NA TRBV7-2 ASSLVSAGAYEQY
TRBJ2-3 NA NA TRBV7-8 ASSLEGFGPGADTQY
TRBJ1-4 NA TRBD1 TRBV15 ATSTGGPNEKLF
TRBJ2-3 many TRBD2 TRBV5-1 ASNPLAGGRDTQY
TRBJ2-2 many TRBD2 TRBV6-2/TRBV6-3 ASSPGTTDTGELF
TRBJ2-4 many NA TRBV15 ATSRVRDTRDIQY
TRBJ2-3 many TRBD2 TRBV10-2 ASKGDAGVDTQY
TRBJ2-1 few NA TRBV11-3 ASSLVAGVRNEQF
TRBJ1-1 few TRBD1 TRBV7-2 ASSPGQGQEAF
TRBJ2-5 many TRBD2 TRBV28 ASTETSGGLTQY
TRBJ1-2 many TRBD1 TRBV18 ASSPPGQSPFSYGYT
TRBJ2-2 few TRBD1 TRBV5-6 ASSSREMDRGLTGELF
TRBJ1-1 many NA TRBV15 ATSGDRSTEAF
TRBJ2-7 many NA TRBV29-1 SVEDGPGEQY
TRBJ2-3 NA NA TRBV29-1 SVVKYRAQTDTQY
TRBJ1-1 many NA TRBV5-1 ASSSPEGSTEAF
TRBJ2-3 NA NA TRBV5-1 ASIDLAGTDTQY
TRBJ1-5 NA NA TRBV20-1 SAIGSSPRGNQPQH
TRBJ2-3 NA NA TRBV12-3/TRBV12-4 ASSLVPFSDTQY
TRBJ2-1 many TRBD1 TRBV6-2/TRBV6-3 ASGQVSYNEQF
TRBJ1-2 many NA TRBV29-1 SVPPPDMGGYT
TRBJ2-5 many NA TRBV6-6 ASSIGGRVETQY
TRBJ2-1 few TRBD2 TRBV4-3 ASSKGTSGGAGEQF
TRBJ1-2 many NA TRBV5-1 ASSFGDAYGYT
TRBJ1-3 many NA TRBV5-4 ASSLSGGSGNTIY
TRBJ1-1 few TRBD1 TRBV7-2 ASSSRTGEAF
TRBJ2-5 many NA TRBV6-6 ASSLRAPRETQY
TRBJ1-2 NA NA TRBV21-1 ASGGSFYGYT
TRBJ1-2 many TRBD1 TRBV5-1 ASSGTGGRNYGYT
TRBJ2-4 NA NA TRBV5-1 ASSDGRILAKNIQY
TRBJ1-1 many TRBD1 TRBV5-1 ASRKTGAGGTEAF
TRBJ2-3 NA TRBD1 TRBV5-1 ASSSGQGRDTQY
TRBJ2-3 NA TRBD2 TRBV9 ASSLTGTSGATDTQY
TRBJ2-3 NA TRBD2 TRBV2 ASGQGTSGTDTQY
TRBJ2-3 NA NA TRBV20-1 TPMGGTDTQY
TRBJ2-3 NA NA TRBV6-5 ASSYSTYRDTQY
TRBJ2-5 few NA TRBV3-1 ASSQTGTGETQY